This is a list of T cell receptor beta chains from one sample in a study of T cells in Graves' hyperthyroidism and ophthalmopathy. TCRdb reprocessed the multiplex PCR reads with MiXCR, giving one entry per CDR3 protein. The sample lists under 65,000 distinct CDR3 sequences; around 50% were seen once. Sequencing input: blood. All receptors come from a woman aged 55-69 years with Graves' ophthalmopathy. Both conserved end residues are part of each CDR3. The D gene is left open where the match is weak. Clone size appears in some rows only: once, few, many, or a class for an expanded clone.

CDR3: CASSLSSGTVKETQYF; DNA: TGTGCCAGCAGCCTCTCATCCGGGACAGTGAAAGAGACCCAGTACTTC; V: TRBV7-2; D: TRBD1; J: TRBJ2-5; size: few
CDR3: CASSLVQGDTGEQYF; DNA: TGTGCCAGCAGCTTAGTCCAGGGCGACACCGGGGAGCAGTACTTC; V: TRBV7-9; D: -; J: TRBJ2-7; size: -
CDR3: CASRGMDTGELFF; DNA: TGTGCCAGCAGGGGAATGGACACCGGGGAGCTGTTTTTT; V: TRBV7-9; D: -; J: TRBJ2-2; size: once
CDR3: CASSLNRGPDEQYF; DNA: TGTGCCAGCAGCTTAAACAGGGGGCCTGATGAGCAGTACTTC; V: TRBV11-2; D: TRBD1; J: TRBJ2-7; size: many
CDR3: CASSEFQGTTNTGELFF; DNA: TGTGCCAGCAGTGAGTTTCAGGGGACAACGAACACCGGGGAGCTGTTTTTT; V: TRBV25-1; D: -; J: TRBJ2-2; size: -
CDR3: CATSSLMGGRDEKLFF; DNA: TGTGCCACCAGCAGCTTAATGGGGGGGAGGGATGAAAAACTGTTTTTT; V: TRBV15; D: -; J: TRBJ1-4; size: -
CDR3: CASSSQREQYFGPGTIYF; DNA: -; V: TRBV12-3/TRBV12-4; D: -; J: TRBJ1-3; size: -
CDR3: CASSSGGTSYEQYF; DNA: TGTGCCAGCAGTTCCGGGGGTACGTCCTACGAGCAGTACTTC; V: TRBV12-3/TRBV12-4; D: -; J: TRBJ2-7; size: many
CDR3: CASSYRGGTQYF; DNA: TGTGCCAGCAGTTACCGGGGAGGGACCCAGTACTTC; V: TRBV6-6; D: -; J: TRBJ2-5; size: once
CDR3: CASSKGFSGANVLTF; DNA: TGTGCCAGCAGCAAGGGGTTCAGTGGGGCCAACGTCCTGACTTTC; V: TRBV3-1; D: -; J: TRBJ2-6; size: few
CDR3: CAISAEGCANTGELFF; DNA: TGTGCCATCAGTGCGGAGGGCTGTGCGAACACCGGGGAGCTGTTTTTT; V: TRBV10-3; D: -; J: TRBJ2-2; size: -
CDR3: CATTDRDEGANVLTF; DNA: TGTGCCACCACTGACAGGGACGAAGGGGCCAACGTCCTGACTTTC; V: TRBV6-2/TRBV6-3; D: TRBD1; J: TRBJ2-6; size: -
CDR3: CASSQMGDSPLHF; DNA: TGTGCCAGCAGCCAAATGGGGGATTCACCCCTCCACTTT; V: TRBV7-3; D: -; J: TRBJ1-6; size: medium-sized
CDR3: CASSGGLPGQPQHF; DNA: TGTGCCAGCAGTGGGGGACTACCTGGCCAGCCCCAGCATTTT; V: TRBV2; D: -; J: TRBJ1-5; size: few
CDR3: CASSLPDRVGDSKNIQYF; DNA: TGTGCCAGCAGCTTACCTGACAGGGTAGGAGATTCCAAAAACATTCAGTACTTC; V: TRBV7-9; D: TRBD1; J: TRBJ2-4; size: many
CDR3: CASSLQGGLAGDYNEQFF; DNA: TGTGCCAGCAGCTTACAGGGGGGACTAGCGGGGGACTACAATGAGCAGTTCTTC; V: TRBV7-9; D: TRBD2; J: TRBJ2-1; size: -
CDR3: CASSLRGGRGYTF; DNA: TGTGCCAGTAGTCTCCGCGGGGGACGGGGCTACACCTTC; V: TRBV19; D: -; J: TRBJ1-2; size: once
CDR3: CASSQDRAYEQYF; DNA: TGTGCCAGCAGTCAGGACAGGGCCTACGAGCAGTACTTC; V: TRBV2; D: TRBD1; J: TRBJ2-7; size: -